Detailed here is one T cell receptor (beta chain). What it binds is unknown. These data come from a study of memory CD4+ T cells and cytomegalovirus serostatus. The wider study: Donors were healthy Belgian adults, several CMV seropositive and approximately 25 seronegative.

General study points: A US-trained random forest predicted CMV serostatus with median AUC around 0.92. Each of some 67 CMV-associated TCRbeta sequences occurred in one to five individuals.

Single viable CD3+CD4+CD8-CD45RO+ cells were sorted as the memory CD4+ T cells. Measured with immunoSEQ multiplex PCR; TCRdb has only the in-frame clones, and not every one. The data show 50,000 or so clones, 82% seen once. Sequencing was done on a sample of memory CD4+ T cells from blood. The sequence was obtained from an adult in good health and CMV-seronegative.

The CDR3 DNA reads as TGTGCCAGCAGCCAAGGGAGACATCAAGAGACCCAGTACTTC. Protein product: CASSQGRHQETQYF. V gene TRBV27 combines with J gene TRBJ2-5, with D possibly TRBD2 on 5 matching bases. Trimming cost V 6 bases and J 2 bases, with 13 bases left between them. The CDR3 runs to 14 residues. The germline V gene encodes CDR1 MNHEY and CDR2 SMNVEV (reference sequence).